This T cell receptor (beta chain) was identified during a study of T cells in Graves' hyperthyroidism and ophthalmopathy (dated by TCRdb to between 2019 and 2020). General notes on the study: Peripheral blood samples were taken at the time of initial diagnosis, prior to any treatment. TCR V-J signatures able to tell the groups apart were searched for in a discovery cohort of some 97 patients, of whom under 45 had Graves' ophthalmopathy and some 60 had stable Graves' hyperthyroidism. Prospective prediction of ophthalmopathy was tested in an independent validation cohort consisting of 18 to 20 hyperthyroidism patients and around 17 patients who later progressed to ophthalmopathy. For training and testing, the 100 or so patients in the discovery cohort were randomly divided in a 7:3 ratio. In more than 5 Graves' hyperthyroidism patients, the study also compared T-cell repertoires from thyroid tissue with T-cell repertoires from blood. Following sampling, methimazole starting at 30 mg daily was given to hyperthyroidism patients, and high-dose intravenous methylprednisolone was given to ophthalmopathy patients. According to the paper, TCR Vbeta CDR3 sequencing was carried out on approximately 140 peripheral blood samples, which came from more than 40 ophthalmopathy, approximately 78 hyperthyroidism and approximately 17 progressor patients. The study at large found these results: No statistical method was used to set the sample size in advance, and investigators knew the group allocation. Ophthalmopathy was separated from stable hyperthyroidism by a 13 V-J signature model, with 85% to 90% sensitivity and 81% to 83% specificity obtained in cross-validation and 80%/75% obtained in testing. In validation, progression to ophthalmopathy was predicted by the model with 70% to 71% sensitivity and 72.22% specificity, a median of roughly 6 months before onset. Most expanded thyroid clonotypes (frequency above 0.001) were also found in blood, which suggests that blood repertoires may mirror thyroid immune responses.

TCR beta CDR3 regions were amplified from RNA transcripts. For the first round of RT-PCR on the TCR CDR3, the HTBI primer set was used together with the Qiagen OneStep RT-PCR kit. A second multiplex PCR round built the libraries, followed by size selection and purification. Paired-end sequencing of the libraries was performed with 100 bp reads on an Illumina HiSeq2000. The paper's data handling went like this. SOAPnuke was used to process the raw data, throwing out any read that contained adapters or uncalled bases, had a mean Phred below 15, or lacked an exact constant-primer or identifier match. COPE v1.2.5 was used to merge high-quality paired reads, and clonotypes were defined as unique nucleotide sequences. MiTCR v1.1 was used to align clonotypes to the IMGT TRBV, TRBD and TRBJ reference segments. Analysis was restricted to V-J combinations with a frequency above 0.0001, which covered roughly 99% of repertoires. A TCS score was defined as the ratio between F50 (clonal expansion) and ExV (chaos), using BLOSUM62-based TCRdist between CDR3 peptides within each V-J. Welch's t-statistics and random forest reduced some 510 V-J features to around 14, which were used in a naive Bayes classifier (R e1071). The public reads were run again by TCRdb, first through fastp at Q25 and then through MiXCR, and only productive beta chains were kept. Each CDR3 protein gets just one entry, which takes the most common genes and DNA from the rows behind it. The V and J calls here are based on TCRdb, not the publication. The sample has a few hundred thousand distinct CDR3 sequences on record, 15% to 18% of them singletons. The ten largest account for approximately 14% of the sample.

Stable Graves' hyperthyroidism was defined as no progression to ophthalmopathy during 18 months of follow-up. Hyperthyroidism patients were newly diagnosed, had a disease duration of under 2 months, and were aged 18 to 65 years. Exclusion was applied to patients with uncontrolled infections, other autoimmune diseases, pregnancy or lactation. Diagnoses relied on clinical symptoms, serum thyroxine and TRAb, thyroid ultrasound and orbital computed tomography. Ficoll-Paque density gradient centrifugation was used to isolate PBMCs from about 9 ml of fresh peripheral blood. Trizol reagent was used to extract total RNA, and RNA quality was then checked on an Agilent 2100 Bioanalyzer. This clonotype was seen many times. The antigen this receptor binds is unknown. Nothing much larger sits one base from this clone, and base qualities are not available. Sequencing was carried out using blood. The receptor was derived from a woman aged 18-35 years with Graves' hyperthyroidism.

The sequence in DNA is TGTGCCAGCAGTGAACGGCAGGAGACGGAAAAACTGTTTTTT. This encodes CASSERQETEKLFF. The sequence is built from TRBV6-1 and TRBJ1-4; the D gene assignment is ambiguous. The germline V gene encodes CDR1 MNHNS and CDR2 SASEGT. V gives up 2 bases and J gives up 8 bases, and the segment between their germline ends measures 12 bases. The CDR3 goes from the cysteine to the phenylalanine over 14 residues. Only the CDR3 portion is preserved as DNA: 42 bases, with reading frame beginning at the first base.